These 8 T cell receptor beta chains came from one sample sequenced in a study of blood T cell repertoires in COVID-19. Measured with immunoSEQ multiplex PCR; TCRdb has only the in-frame clones, and not every one. The profile shows a few hundred thousand clones, around 85% of them singletons. The material sequenced was peripheral blood. These receptors were collected from a human donor with COVID-19, enrolled during active disease. The donor label of this sample is uncertain.

As for this clone: Different DNA sequences within this sample yield the same CDR3. The chain carries TRBV27 and TRBJ2-2, with D uncertain. Between the trimmed V and J ends, which lost 4 bases and 3 bases, there was a span of 3 bases. This CDR3 spans 12 amino acids. Germline CDR1 MNHEY, CDR2 SMNVEV (reference sequence). The CDR3 DNA follows: TGTGCCAGCAGTTCATACACCGGGGAGCTGTTTTTT. Its protein product is CASSSYTGELFF.

The chain uses TRBV5-4 and TRBJ2-7, with a weak D call TRBD2 (5 bases). This CDR3 has 14 residues. The V end lost 4 bases, the J end lost 5 bases, and 16 bases lay between the germline ends. Looked up from germline, CDR1 is SGHNT and CDR2 is YYREEE (reference sequence). CDR3: CASSPGLHVDEQYF. The CDR3 nucleotides are TGTGCCAGCAGCCCTGGACTTCATGTGGACGAGCAGTACTTC.

V is TRBV3-1 (or the pseudogene TRBV3-2) and J is TRBJ1-6; the match to TRBD1 covers 7 bases. Germline V CDR1 and CDR2: LGHDT, YNNKEL (reference sequence). V lost 0 bases to trimming and J lost 14 bases; unmatched junction nucleotides: 7. The CDR3 totals 14 residues. In nucleotides, the CDR3 is TGTGCCAGCAGCCAAGATGCAGGGGGGCTAACCCTCCACTTT. This codes for CASSQDAGGLTLHF.

V gene TRBV7-2 combines with J gene TRBJ2-3; the match to TRBD1 covers 9 bases. Germline V gives CDR1 SGHTA, CDR2 FQGNSA. V shed 2 bases, J shed 2 bases, and the junction held 11 bases outside the gene matches. The CDR3 runs 18 residues. CDR3 sequence: CASSLSATGTGPTDTQYF. DNA of the CDR3: TGTGCCAGCAGCTTATCTGCTACCGGGACAGGGCCCACAGATACGCAGTATTTT.

This clone showed up just once. The chain joins TRBV28 to TRBJ2-7; D is possibly TRBD2 (5 bases). The germline V gene encodes CDR1 MDHEN and CDR2 SYDVKM. V was clipped by 6 bases and J by 2 bases, with 8 bases between them. The CDR3 totals 12 residues. The chain's CDR3 is CASRHGTYEQYF. The DNA of the CDR3 is TGTGCCAGCAGGCACGGGACCTACGAGCAGTACTTC. Variable domain in full (rest from reference TRBV28 and TRBJ2-7): DVKVTQSSRYLVKRTGEKVFLECVQDMDHENMFWYRQDPGLGLRLIYFSYDVKMKEKGDIPEGYSVSREKKERFSLILESASTNQTSMYLCASRHGTYEQYFGPGTRLTVT.

The chain combines TRBV29-1 with TRBJ1-5, with 9 bases identical to TRBD1. The CDR3 loop spans 13 amino acids. V lost 6 bases and J lost 11; bases outside the gene matches: 11. Germline V gene data show CDR1 as SQVTM and CDR2 as ANQGSEA. The CDR3 sequence is CSVRTGTGWAQHF. The CDR3 region has the DNA TGCAGCGTAAGAACCGGGACAGGGTGGGCCCAGCATTTT. Drawing the rest from reference TRBV29-1 and TRBJ1-5, the complete variable domain is SAVISQKPSRDICQRGTSLTIQCQVDSQVTMMFWYRQQPGQSLTLIATANQGSEATYESGFVIDKFPISRPNLTFSTLTVSNMSPEDSSIYLCSVRTGTGWAQHFGDGTRLSIL.

This chain connects TRBV10-3 to TRBJ1-2; the D gene is possibly TRBD1 (5 bases). Trimming took off 4 bases at V and 4 bases at J, with 16 bases between the two ends. Germline CDR1 and CDR2: ENHRY and SYGVKD. The CDR3 totals 15 residues. CDR3 DNA: TGTGCCATCAGTGTTTTATTGGGGCGAGTCTATGGCTACACCTTC. This codes for CAISVLLGRVYGYTF.

The chain couples TRBV5-1 to TRBJ1-1, with D perhaps TRBD1 (6 bases). CDR1 is SGHRS and CDR2 is YFSETQ in the germline V gene. Trimming removed 4 bases at V and 2 bases at J, with 18 bases between. This CDR3 region has 16 residues. CDR3 sequence: CASSVEVGAVNTEAFF. The CDR3 DNA follows: TGCGCCAGCAGCGTGGAGGTGGGGGCCGTAAACACTGAAGCTTTCTTT.